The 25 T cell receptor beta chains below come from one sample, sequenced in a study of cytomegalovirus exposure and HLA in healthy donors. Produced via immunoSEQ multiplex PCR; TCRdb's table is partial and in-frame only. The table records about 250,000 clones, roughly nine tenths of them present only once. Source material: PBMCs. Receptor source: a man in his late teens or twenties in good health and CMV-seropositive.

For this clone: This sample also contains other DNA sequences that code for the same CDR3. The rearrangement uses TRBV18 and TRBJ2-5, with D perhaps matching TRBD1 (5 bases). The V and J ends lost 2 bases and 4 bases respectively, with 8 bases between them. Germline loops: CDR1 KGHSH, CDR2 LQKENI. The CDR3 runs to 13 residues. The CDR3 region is CASSPSGRETQYF. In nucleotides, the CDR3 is TGTGCCAGCTCACCATCAGGGCGAGAGACCCAGTACTTC. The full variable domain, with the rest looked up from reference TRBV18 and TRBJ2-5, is NAGVMQNPRHLVRRRGQEARLRCSPMKGHSHVYWYRQLPEEGLKFMVYLQKENIIDESGMPKERFSAEFPKEGPSILRIQQVVRGDSAAYFCASSPSGRETQYFGPGTRLLVL.

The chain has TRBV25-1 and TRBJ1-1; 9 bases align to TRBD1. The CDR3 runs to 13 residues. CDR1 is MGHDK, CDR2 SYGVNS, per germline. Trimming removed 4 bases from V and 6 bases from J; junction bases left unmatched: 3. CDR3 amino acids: CASSGTGVAEAFF. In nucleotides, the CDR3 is TGTGCCAGCAGTGGGACAGGGGTCGCTGAAGCTTTCTTT.

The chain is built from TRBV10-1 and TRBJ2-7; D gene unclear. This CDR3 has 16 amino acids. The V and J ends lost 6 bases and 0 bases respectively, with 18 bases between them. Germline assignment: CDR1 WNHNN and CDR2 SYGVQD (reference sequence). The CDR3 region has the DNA TGCGCCAGCAGCCCCGGTACGGGTCCTAGCTCCTACGAGCAGTACTTC. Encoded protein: CASSPGTGPSSYEQYF.

Here the CDR3 reads CASSLAVGPYMSYTF. CDR3 in DNA: TGCGCCAGCAGCTTGGCCGTCGGACCGTATATGAGCTACACCTTC. The chain joins TRBV5-1 to TRBJ1-2; no clear D gene. The CDR3 runs 15 residues. Per germline, CDR1 SGHRS and CDR2 YFSETQ. Trimming left V 0 bases short and J 9 bases short, with 18 bases between.

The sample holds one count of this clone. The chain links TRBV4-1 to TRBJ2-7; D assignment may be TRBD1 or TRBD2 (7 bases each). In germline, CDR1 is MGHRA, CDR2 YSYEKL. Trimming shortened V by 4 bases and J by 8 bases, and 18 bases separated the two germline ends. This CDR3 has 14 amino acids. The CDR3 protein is CASSPGGGVMQQYF. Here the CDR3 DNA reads TGCGCCAGCAGCCCAGGGGGGGGAGTAATGCAGCAGTACTTC.

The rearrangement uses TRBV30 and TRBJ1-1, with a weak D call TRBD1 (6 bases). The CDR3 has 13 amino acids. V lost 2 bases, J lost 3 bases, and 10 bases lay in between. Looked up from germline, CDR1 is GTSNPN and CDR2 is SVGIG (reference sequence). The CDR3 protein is CAWSLQGYTEAFF. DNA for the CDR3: TGTGCCTGGAGTTTACAGGGTTACACTGAAGCTTTCTTT.

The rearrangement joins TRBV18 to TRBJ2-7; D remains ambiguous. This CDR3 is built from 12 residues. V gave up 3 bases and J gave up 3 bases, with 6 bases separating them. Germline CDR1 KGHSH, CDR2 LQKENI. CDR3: CASSPYGYEQYF. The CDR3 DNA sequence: TGTGCCAGCTCACCGTACGGCTACGAGCAGTACTTC. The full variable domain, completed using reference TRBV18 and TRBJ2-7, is NAGVMQNPRHLVRRRGQEARLRCSPMKGHSHVYWYRQLPEEGLKFMVYLQKENIIDESGMPKERFSAEFPKEGPSILRIQQVVRGDSAAYFCASSPYGYEQYFGPGTRLTVT.

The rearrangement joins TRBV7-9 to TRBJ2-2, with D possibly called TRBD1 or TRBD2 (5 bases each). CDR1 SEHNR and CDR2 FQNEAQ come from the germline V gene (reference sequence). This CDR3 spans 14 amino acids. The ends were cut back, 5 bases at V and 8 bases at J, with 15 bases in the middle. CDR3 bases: TGTGCCAGCAGCCCCAGGGACGTTCTGGGGGAGCTGTTTTTT. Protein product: CASSPRDVLGELFF. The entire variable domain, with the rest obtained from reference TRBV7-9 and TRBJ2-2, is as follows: DTGVSQNPRHKITKRGQNVTFRCDPISEHNRLYWYRQTLGQGPEFLTYFQNEAQLEKSRLLSDRFSAERPKGSFSTLEIQRTEQGDSAMYLCASSPRDVLGELFFGEGSRLTVL.

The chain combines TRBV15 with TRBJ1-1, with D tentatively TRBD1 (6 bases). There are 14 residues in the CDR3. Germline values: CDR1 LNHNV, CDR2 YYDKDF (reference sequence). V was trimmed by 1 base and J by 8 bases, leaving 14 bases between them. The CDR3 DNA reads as TGTGCCACCAGCAGAGGAACGACAGGAGTCGAAGCTTTCTTT. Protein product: CATSRGTTGVEAFF.

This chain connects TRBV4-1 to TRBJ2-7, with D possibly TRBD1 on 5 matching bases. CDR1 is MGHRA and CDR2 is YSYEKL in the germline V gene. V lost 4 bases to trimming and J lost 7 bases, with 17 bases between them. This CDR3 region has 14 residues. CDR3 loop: CASSLGKGMREQYF. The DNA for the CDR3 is TGCGCCAGCAGCCTAGGGAAGGGGATGAGGGAGCAGTACTTC.

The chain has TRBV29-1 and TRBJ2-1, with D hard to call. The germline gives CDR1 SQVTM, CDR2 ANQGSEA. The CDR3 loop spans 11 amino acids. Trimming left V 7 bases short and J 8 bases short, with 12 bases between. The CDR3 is CSAPGVYEQFF. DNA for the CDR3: TGCAGCGCCCCAGGTGTATATGAGCAGTTCTTC.

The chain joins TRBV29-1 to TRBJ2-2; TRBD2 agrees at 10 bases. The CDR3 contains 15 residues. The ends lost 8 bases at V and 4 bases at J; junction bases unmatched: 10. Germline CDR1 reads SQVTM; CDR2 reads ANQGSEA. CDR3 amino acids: CSMMGIAGGTGELFF. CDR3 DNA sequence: TGCAGCATGATGGGAATAGCGGGAGGCACCGGGGAGCTGTTTTTT.

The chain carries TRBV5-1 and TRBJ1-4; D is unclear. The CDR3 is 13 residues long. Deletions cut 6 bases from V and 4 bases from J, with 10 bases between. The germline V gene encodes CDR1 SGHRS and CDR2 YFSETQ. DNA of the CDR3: TGCGCCAGCACGGCAGAGGATAATGAAAAACTGTTTTTT. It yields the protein CASTAEDNEKLFF.

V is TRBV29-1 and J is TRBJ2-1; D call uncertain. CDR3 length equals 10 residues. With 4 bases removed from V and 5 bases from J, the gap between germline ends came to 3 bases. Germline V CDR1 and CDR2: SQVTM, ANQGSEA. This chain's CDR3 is CSVGDNEQFF. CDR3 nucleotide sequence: TGCAGCGTTGGGGACAATGAGCAGTTCTTC.

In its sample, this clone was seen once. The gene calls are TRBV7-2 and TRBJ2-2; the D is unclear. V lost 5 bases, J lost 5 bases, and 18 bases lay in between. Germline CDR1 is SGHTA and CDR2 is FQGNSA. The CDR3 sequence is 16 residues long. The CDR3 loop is CASSPELSSGTGELFF. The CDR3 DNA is TGTGCCAGCAGCCCTGAATTAAGTTCTGGTACCGGGGAGCTGTTTTTT.

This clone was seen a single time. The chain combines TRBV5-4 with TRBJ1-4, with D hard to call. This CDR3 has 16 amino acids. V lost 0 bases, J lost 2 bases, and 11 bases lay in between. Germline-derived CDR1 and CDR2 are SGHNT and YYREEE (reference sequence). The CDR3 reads CASSLAGRRTNEKLFF. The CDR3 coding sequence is TGTGCCAGCAGCTTGGCCGGCAGGAGGACTAATGAAAAACTGTTTTTT.

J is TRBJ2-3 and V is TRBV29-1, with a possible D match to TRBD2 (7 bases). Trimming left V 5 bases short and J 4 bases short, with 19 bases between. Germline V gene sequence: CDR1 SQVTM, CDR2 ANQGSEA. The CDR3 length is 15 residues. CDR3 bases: TGCAGCGTTAGGGGGAGTTCTAGCGGCCCAGATACGCAGTATTTT. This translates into CSVRGSSSGPDTQYF.

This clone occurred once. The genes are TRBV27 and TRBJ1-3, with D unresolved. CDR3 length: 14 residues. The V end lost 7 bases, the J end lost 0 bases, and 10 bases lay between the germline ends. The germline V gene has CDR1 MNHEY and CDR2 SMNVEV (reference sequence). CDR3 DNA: TGTGCCAGCAAGTTGAACCCCTCTGGAAACACCATATATTTT. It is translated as CASKLNPSGNTIYF.

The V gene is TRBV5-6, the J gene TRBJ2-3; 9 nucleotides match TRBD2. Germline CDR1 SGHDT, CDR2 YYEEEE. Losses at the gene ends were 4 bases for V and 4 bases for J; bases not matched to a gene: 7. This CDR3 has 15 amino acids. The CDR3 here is CASSGPGLASDTQYF. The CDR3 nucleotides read TGTGCCAGCAGCGGACCGGGACTAGCCTCAGATACGCAGTATTTT.

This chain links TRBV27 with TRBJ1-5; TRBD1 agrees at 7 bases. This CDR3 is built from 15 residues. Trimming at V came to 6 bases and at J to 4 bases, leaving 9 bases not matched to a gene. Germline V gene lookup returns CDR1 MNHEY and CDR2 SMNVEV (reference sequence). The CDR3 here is CASSRTGLINQPQHF. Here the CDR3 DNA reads TGTGCCAGCAGCCGGACAGGACTAATTAATCAGCCCCAGCATTTT.

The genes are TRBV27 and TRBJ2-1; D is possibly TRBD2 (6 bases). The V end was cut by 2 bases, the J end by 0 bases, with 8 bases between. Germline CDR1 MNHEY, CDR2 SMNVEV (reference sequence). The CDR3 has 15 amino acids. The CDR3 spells CASSLRGTSYNEQFF. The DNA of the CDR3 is TGTGCCAGCAGTTTACGCGGGACCTCCTACAATGAGCAGTTCTTC.

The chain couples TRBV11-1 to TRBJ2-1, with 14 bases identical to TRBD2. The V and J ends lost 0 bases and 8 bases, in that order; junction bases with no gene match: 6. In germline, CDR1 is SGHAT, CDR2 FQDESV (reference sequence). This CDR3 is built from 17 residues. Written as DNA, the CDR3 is TGTGCCAGCAGCTTAGCGGTAGGACTAGCGGGAGGCGATGAGCAGTTCTTC. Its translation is CASSLAVGLAGGDEQFF.

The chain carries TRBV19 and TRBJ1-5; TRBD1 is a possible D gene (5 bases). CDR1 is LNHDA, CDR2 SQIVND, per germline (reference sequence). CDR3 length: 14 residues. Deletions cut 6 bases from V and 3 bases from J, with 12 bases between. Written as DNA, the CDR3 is TGTGCCAGTAGACACAGGCTTAACAATCAGCCCCAGCATTTT. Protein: CASRHRLNNQPQHF. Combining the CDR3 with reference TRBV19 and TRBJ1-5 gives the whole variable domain DGGITQSPKYLFRKEGQNVTLSCEQNLNHDAMYWYRQDPGQGLRLIYYSQIVNDFQKGDIAEGYSVSREKKESFPLTVTSAQKNPTAFYLCASRHRLNNQPQHFGDGTRLSIL.

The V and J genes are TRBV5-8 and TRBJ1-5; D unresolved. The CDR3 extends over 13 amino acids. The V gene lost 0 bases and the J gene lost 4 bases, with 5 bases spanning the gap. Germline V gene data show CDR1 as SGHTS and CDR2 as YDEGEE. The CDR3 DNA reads TGTGCCAGCAGCTTGGGGGTTAATCAGCCCCAGCATTTT. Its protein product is CASSLGVNQPQHF.

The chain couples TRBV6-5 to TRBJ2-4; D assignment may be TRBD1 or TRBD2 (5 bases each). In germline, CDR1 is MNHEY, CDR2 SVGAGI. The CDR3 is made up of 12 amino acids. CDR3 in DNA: TGTGCTGTCAATGGGGGAGAAAACATTCAGTACTTC. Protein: CAVNGGENIQYF.